The clone carrying this T cell receptor beta chain was counted a single time. Its antigen is unidentified. There are 13 residues in the CDR3. Germline V CDR1 and CDR2: SGDLS, YYNGEE. Every donor was a healthy person donating bone marrow. With 60 Vbeta and 13 Jbeta primers, the PCR was carried out. Measured with immunoSEQ multiplex PCR; TCRdb has only the in-frame clones, and not every one. The table records 210,000 or so clones, 60% to 80% of them present only once. This sample is part of a study of cytomegalovirus exposure and HLA in healthy donors. General study findings and limits: With DRB1 most and HLA-C fewest, TCR association rates differed between HLA loci in a later analysis.

Sequencing used PBMCs. The chain employs TRBV9 and TRBJ2-5; maybe TRBD2 (5 bases). The DNA end is more similar to TRBJ2-7, so the J call may be wrong. The receptor was derived from a man in his late teens or twenties in good health and CMV-seronegative. CDR3 bases: TGTGCCAGCAGCGCGGGATTAACCTACGAGCAGTACTTC. This sequence encodes CASSAGLTYEQYF.